This T cell receptor beta chain came from a study of blood T cells in healthy people across ages. The authors ran a second PCR of about 6 to 11 cycles using a sample-barcoded 5' primer and a J-beta primer mix. Tagging of each cDNA molecule was performed by a template-switch adaptor with 12 random nucleotides. From the 5' RACE reads, TCRdb called clonotypes with MiXCR, one entry per CDR3 protein. This repertoire shows more than 650,000 distinct CDR3 sequences, roughly 20% found once; its top ten account for 22%. V gave up 8 bases and J gave up 1 base, with 12 bases separating them. CDR1 and CDR2 from the germline V gene are MNHEY and SVGEGT. This CDR3 comprises 14 residues.

The specimen was blood. The chain employs TRBV6-2 or TRBV6-3 and TRBJ2-4; D tentatively reads TRBD1 or TRBD2 (5 bases each). The TCR sequence derives from a man between 70 and 80 years old in good health. The CDR3 bases are TGTGCCAGCGCGAGGGGTTCGGCCAAAAACATTCAGTACTTC. Translated, it gives CASARGSAKNIQYF.